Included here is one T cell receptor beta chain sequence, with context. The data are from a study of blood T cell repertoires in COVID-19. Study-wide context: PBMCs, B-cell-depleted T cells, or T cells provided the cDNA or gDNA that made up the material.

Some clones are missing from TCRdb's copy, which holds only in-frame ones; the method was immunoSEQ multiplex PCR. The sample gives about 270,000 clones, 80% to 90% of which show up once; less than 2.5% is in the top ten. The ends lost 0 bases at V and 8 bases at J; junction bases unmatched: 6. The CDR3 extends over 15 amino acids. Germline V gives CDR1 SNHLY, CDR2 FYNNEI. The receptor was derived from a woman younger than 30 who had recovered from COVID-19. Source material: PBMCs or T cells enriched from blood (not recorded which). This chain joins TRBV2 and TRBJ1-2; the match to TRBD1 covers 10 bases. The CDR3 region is CASSEAGTGVGGYTF. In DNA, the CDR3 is TGTGCCAGCAGTGAAGCCGGGACAGGGGTAGGAGGCTACACCTTC.